The 6 T cell receptor beta chains given below trace back to one sample, sequenced in a study of CD8 T cells in Susac syndrome. Reverse transcription of roughly 0.5 to 1 ug RNA was carried out with random hexamers. Via MiXCR, TCRdb re-called the immunoSEQ multiplex PCR reads, giving one row per CDR3 protein. The table records 170,000 or so distinct CDR3 sequences, about 96% of them present only once. Sample: CD4+ T cells from PBMCs. All receptors come from a human donor with Susac syndrome.

This chain connects TRBV15 to TRBJ2-5; D is ambiguous. Trimming shortened V by 0 bases and J by 5 bases, and 10 bases separated the two germline ends. CDR3 length: 14 residues. Germline V gene sequence: CDR1 LNHNV, CDR2 YYDKDF (reference sequence). DNA of the CDR3: TGTGCCACCAGCAGAGAGGCCCTTGAGGAGACCCAGTACTTC. Translating gives CATSREALEETQYF.

The chain combines TRBV4-3 with TRBJ1-5; 7 nucleotides agree with TRBD1. Per germline, CDR1 LGHNA and CDR2 YSLEER. The CDR3 runs 14 residues. V shed 4 bases and J 5 bases; nucleotides not matched to a gene: 5. The CDR3 region is CASSLNRGDQPQHF. The CDR3 DNA follows: TGCGCCAGCAGCCTCAACAGGGGTGATCAGCCCCAGCATTTT.

The rearrangement uses TRBV29-1 and TRBJ2-1; 8 positions agree with TRBD2. CDR3 length equals 14 residues. Germline V gene lookup returns CDR1 SQVTM and CDR2 ANQGSEA. With V trimmed by 3 bases and J by 3 bases, 4 bases remained unmatched. The CDR3 DNA sequence: TGCAGCGTTGATTTCCTAGCGGGCTACAATGAGCAGTTCTTC. The encoded protein is CSVDFLAGYNEQFF.

This sequence joins TRBV6-5 and TRBJ1-4; no definite D call. V gave up 6 bases and J gave up 6 bases, with 8 bases separating them. Germline assignment: CDR1 MNHEY and CDR2 SVGAGI. This CDR3 contains 12 residues. This chain's CDR3 is CASRATHEKLFF. In nucleotides, the CDR3 is TGTGCCAGCAGGGCGACTCATGAAAAACTGTTTTTT.

This clonotype has just one count. This sequence joins TRBV18 and TRBJ1-1; unclear D gene. The CDR3 consists of 13 residues. The germline CDR1 and CDR2 sequences are KGHSH and LQKENI. V lost 8 bases and J 1 base, leaving 11 bases between the germline ends. The CDR3 protein is CASRREENTEAFF. The CDR3 DNA follows: TGTGCCAGCCGGCGGGAGGAGAACACTGAAGCTTTCTTT.

The chain joins TRBV7-9 to TRBJ2-7; 9 nucleotides match TRBD2. The CDR3 loop spans 15 amino acids. Germline assignment: CDR1 SEHNR and CDR2 FQNEAQ (reference sequence). V shed 0 bases, J shed 3 bases, and the junction held 3 bases outside the gene matches. The CDR3 nucleotides read TGTGCCAGCAGCTTAGCTGCGGGAGGGCTCTACGAGCAGTACTTC. Encoded protein: CASSLAAGGLYEQYF.